The sequence of this T cell receptor (beta chain) was determined in a study of T cells in Graves' hyperthyroidism and ophthalmopathy (dated by TCRdb to about 2019). Some background on the complete study: Peripheral blood samples were taken at the time of initial diagnosis, prior to any treatment. A discovery cohort of about 96 patients, approximately 45 with Graves' ophthalmopathy and approximately 55 with stable Graves' hyperthyroidism, was used to find distinguishing TCR V-J signatures. An independent validation cohort of about 19 hyperthyroidism patients and 17 patients who later progressed to ophthalmopathy tested prospective prediction of ophthalmopathy. The 85 to 100 discovery patients were divided at random into training and test sets in a 7:3 ratio. In several Graves' hyperthyroidism patients, the study also compared T-cell repertoires from thyroid tissue with T-cell repertoires from blood. Following sampling, methimazole starting at 30 mg daily was given to hyperthyroidism patients, and high-dose intravenous methylprednisolone was given to ophthalmopathy patients. The paper reports TCR Vbeta CDR3 sequencing of approximately 130 peripheral blood samples: 40 or so ophthalmopathy, 70 to 85 hyperthyroidism and roughly 17 progressor patients. Overall study results and their limits: Most expanded thyroid clonotypes (frequency above 0.001) were also detected in blood, a finding suggesting that blood repertoires may reflect thyroid immune responses. Sample size was not statistically predetermined, and blinding of investigators to group allocation was not performed. Ophthalmopathy was separated from stable hyperthyroidism by a 13 V-J signature model, with around 90% sensitivity and approximately 81% specificity obtained in cross-validation and 80%/75% obtained in testing. In validation, the model predicted progression to ophthalmopathy with over 65% sensitivity and roughly 72% specificity, a median of around six months before onset.

Stable Graves' hyperthyroidism was defined as no progression to ophthalmopathy during 18 months of follow-up. Hyperthyroidism patients were newly diagnosed, had a disease duration of under 2 months, and were aged 18 to 65 years. The study excluded patients with uncontrolled infections, other autoimmune diseases, pregnancy or lactation. Diagnoses were based on clinical symptoms, serum thyroxine and TRAb, thyroid ultrasound and orbital computed tomography. PBMCs were separated from roughly 9.3 ml of fresh peripheral blood using Ficoll-Paque density gradient centrifugation. Total RNA was extracted with Trizol reagent, and quality was checked on an Agilent 2100 Bioanalyzer. This clonotype was seen only a few times. There is no known antigen for this receptor. Per-nucleotide qualities are absent, and no much larger clonotype sits a single base away. Amplification of TCR beta CDR3 regions was carried out from RNA transcripts. For the first round of RT-PCR on the TCR CDR3, the HTBI primer set was used together with the Qiagen OneStep RT-PCR kit. The libraries were constructed in a second round of multiplex PCR and then size-selected and purified. Sequencing of the libraries was done on an Illumina HiSeq2000 using paired-end 100 bp reads. The study's own analysis went as follows. Raw data were processed with SOAPnuke, discarding reads with adapters, uncalled bases, mean Phred below 15, or no exact constant-primer or identifier match. COPE v1.2.5 was used to merge the high-quality paired reads, and each unique nucleotide sequence was defined as a clonotype. Clonotypes were aligned to IMGT TRBV, TRBD and TRBJ reference segments using MiTCR v1.1. Only V-J combinations with frequency above 0.0001, covering 99% to 99.2% of repertoires, were analysed. The TCS score was defined as F50 (clonal expansion) divided by E x V (chaos), with BLOSUM62-based TCRdist calculated between CDR3 peptides within each V-J. Welch's t-statistics and random forest reduced just over 500 V-J features to 10 to 15, which were used in a naive Bayes classifier (R e1071). TCRdb reanalyzed the raw reads on its own, using fastp at Q25 for trimming and MiXCR for clone calling, and kept in-frame beta chains. Rows are unified per CDR3 protein, each entry keeping the most common DNA and genes. None of the V and J calls come from the authors' own analysis; TCRdb made them. This sample has under 350,000 distinct CDR3 sequences in its table, and about 20% of those were observed once. 49% of the sample is held by the ten biggest clonotypes.

V is shortened by 4 bases, J by 3 bases, and the region joining them spans 13 bases. From the cysteine through the phenylalanine, the CDR3 covers 14 amino acids. Only the CDR3 region is kept as DNA, spanning 42 bases read in frame from base 1. The germline V gene (reference sequence) sets CDR1 to WNHNN and CDR2 to SYGVQD. The sequence came from a woman between 45 and 65 years old with Graves' hyperthyroidism. The rearranged chain carries TRBV10-1 and TRBJ2-7; a weak D assignment points to TRBD2 (6 bases agree). Sample: blood. The DNA sequence reads TGCGCCAGCAGTGCGGCGGGATTCGGCTACGAGCAGTACTTC. Translation gives CASSAAGFGYEQYF.